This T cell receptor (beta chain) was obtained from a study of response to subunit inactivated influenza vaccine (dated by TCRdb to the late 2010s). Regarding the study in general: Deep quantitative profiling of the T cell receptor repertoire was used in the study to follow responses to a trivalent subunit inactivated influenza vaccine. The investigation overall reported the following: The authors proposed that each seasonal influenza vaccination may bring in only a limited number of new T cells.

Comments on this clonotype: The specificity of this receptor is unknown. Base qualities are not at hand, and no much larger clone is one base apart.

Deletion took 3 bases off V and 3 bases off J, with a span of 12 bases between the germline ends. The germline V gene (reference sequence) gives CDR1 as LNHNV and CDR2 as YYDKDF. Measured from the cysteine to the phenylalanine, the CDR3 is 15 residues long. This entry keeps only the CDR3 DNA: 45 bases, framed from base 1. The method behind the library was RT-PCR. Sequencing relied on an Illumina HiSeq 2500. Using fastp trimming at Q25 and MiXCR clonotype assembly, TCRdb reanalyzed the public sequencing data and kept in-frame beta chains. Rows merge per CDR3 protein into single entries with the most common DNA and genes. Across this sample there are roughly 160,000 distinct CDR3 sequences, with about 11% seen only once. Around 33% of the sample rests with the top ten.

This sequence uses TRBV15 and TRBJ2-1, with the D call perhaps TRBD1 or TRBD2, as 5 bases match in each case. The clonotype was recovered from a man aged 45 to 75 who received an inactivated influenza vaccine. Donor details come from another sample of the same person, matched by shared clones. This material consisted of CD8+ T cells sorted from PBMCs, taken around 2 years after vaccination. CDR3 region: CATSSLGASYNEQFF. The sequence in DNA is TGTGCCACCAGCAGCCTCGGGGCCAGCTACAATGAGCAGTTCTTC. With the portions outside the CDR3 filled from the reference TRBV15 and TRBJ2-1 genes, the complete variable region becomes DAMVIQNPRYQVTQFGKPVTLSCSQTLNHNVMYWYQQKSSQAPKLLFHYYDKDFNNEADTPDNFQSRRPNTSFCFLDIRSPGLGDTAMYLCATSSLGASYNEQFFGPGTRLTVL.